The T cell receptor beta chain under discussion was sequenced for a study of CD8 T cells in Susac syndrome. Study outcomes and limitations: Across the total CD8+ repertoires, fewer than 20 Susac-specific public clones were detected, and across the CD8+ TEMRA repertoires, four to six such clones were detected. By the study's own acknowledgment, its TCR sequencing and HLA analysis included relatively few individuals. Susac CD8+ clonal expansion peaked in TEMRA cells and active patients.

RNA was extracted with the RNeasy kit, and a quantity of 0.5 to 1 ug was reverse transcribed using random hexamers. Amplification of TCR beta CDR3 across 54 Vbeta and 13 Jbeta was performed with immunoSEQ multiplex PCR. TCRdb reprocessed the immunoSEQ multiplex PCR reads via MiXCR and lists one record per CDR3 protein. The sample shows about 130,000 distinct CDR3 sequences, over 90% of them seen only once. CDR3 length: 15 amino acids. The germline gives CDR1 MGHRA, CDR2 YSYEKL. Trimming took 3 bases from V and 2 from J, leaving 13 bases between them. This clonotype was seen only once. Its antigen remains unidentified.

The genes are TRBV4-1 and TRBJ1-1, with D possibly matching TRBD1 (5 bases). Sequenced sample: CD8+ T cells from PBMCs. The origin of this receptor is a human donor with Susac syndrome. Written as DNA, the CDR3 is TGCGCCAGCAGCCAGCCAATGGGGGGAAACACTGAAGCTTTCTTT. This codes for CASSQPMGGNTEAFF.